This T cell receptor beta chain was identified in a study of CD8 T cells in Susac syndrome (dated by TCRdb to between 2018 and 2021). Context from the whole study: Among the sequenced Susac syndrome patients, about 6 had clinically active disease and about 8 were in clinical remission. At the time of blood withdrawal, Susac syndrome patients were either therapy-naive, taking corticosteroids (with some also receiving IVIg), or on IVIg alone. Whether CD8+ T cell activation and differentiation in Susac syndrome was antigen driven was tested using repertoire sequencing.

For this clonotype: No cognate antigen has been identified for it. No base quality values were provided; no much bigger clone lies one nucleotide off.

RNA was extracted with the RNeasy kit and roughly 0.5 to 1 ug was reverse transcribed using random hexamers. The immunoSEQ multiplex PCR assay, which covers 54 Vbeta and 13 Jbeta segments, was used to amplify TCR beta CDR3 regions. To correct PCR amplification bias, a synthetic template baseline was used for both primer optimization and computational correction. Regarding the original processing steps: Reads were annotated to V, D and J genes according to IMGT and were analyzed with immunoSEQ Analyzer, with only productive sequences retained. Clonality was calculated as one minus the Shannon entropy normalized by log2 of the number of productive unique sequences. For each patient and control, public and private clones were evaluated among the 100 most prevalent clones. Clones were defined as Susac-specific when absent from the healthy and MS cohorts, from some 1,100 published viral clones and from other ImmuneACCESS disease sequences. TCRdb passed the public sequencing reads through fastp at Q25 and MiXCR, retaining productive beta sequences. Identical CDR3 proteins give one entry, which carries the most common genes and DNA. These V and J calls rely on TCRdb rather than the paper's analysis. The sample table lists 200,000 to 300,000 distinct CDR3 sequences, 90% to 97% of them with a count of one. The ten largest clones represent less than 0.11% of the sample.

High-throughput TCR beta sequencing profiled peripheral blood CD8+ and CD4+ T cells from healthy donors, Susac syndrome patients and multiple sclerosis patients. Susac syndrome patients met recently defined diagnostic criteria for definite or probable disease. Bulk CD8+ and CD4+ T cells were purified magnetically by negative isolation, whereas CD8+ TEMRA cells were enriched by FACS. Blood was drawn into EDTA tubes, processed within 24 hours, and PBMCs were isolated by density gradient centrifugation. PBMCs intended for TCR sequencing were frozen in liquid nitrogen and were later thawed in a 37 degrees C water bath. The sorted or isolated CD4+, CD8+ and CD8+ TEMRA cells had a purity of 90% or higher. CDR1 and CDR2 were assigned from the germline V gene as SGHTA and FQGNSA. At the junction V is shortened by 3 bases and J by 5 bases, with 16 bases in between. Taken from cysteine to phenylalanine, the CDR3 has 15 residues. The entry retains the CDR3 DNA only, 45 bases that are in frame from base 1.

Overall study results and their limits: The TCR sequencing and HLA analysis was acknowledged to have included a relatively small number of individuals. The CD4+ T cell repertoire of patients with Susac syndrome showed no detectable clonal expansion.

The sequenced material came from CD4+ T cells from PBMCs. The clonotype comes from a human donor with Susac syndrome. Rearrangement joined TRBV7-2 to TRBJ2-5; matching of 6 bases hints at TRBD1 as the D gene. In nucleotides, the sequence is TGTGCCAGCAGCTTGTCGTCAACAGGGCCGGAGACCCAGTACTTC. Translated, this is CASSLSSTGPETQYF. Joined to the reference TRBV7-2 and TRBJ2-5 proteins, this CDR3 gives the full variable domain: GAGVSQSPSNKVTEKGKDVELRCDPISGHTALYWYRQSLGQGLEFLIYFQGNSAPDKSGLPSDRFSAERTGGSVSTLTIQRTQQEDSAVYLCASSLSSTGPETQYFGPGTRLLVL.